A selection of T cell receptor beta chains follows, all from one sample in a study of blood T cell repertoires in COVID-19. Only in-frame clones appear in the TCRdb table, and some are missing; sequencing was by immunoSEQ multiplex PCR. The sample includes about 85,000 clones, roughly 90% of them seen just once. The sample was peripheral blood. Receptors were obtained from a man aged 45-60 years with acute or convalescent COVID-19. Both conserved end residues are part of each CDR3. The order of the fields is J gene, clone size, V gene, D gene, CDR3 DNA, CDR3 protein. A D gene is named only where the DNA matches it firmly. Clone sizes are given selectively: once, few, many, or a class where the clone is expanded.

>TRBJ2-3|.|TRBV7-9|.
TGTGCCAGCAGCTTAGTTCAGGGATCAGATACGCAGTATTTT
CASSLVQGSDTQYF
>TRBJ2-1|.|TRBV4-1|.
TGCGCCAGCAGCCCCACTCGGGGTAACAATGAGCAGTTCTTC
CASSPTRGNNEQFF
>TRBJ2-7|few|TRBV5-4|.
TGTGCCAGCAGCTTGGCCGGGGGCGAGCAGTACTTC
CASSLAGGEQYF
>TRBJ2-3|.|TRBV2|TRBD2
TGTGCCAGCAGTGAATTTGTGTTGGCGGGAGGGCCTGAAGATACGCAGTATTTT
CASSEFVLAGGPEDTQYF
>TRBJ1-1|.|TRBV5-6|.
TGTGCCAGCAGCTTGTGGGCAGGGCGCGACTCTGAAGCTTTCTTT
CASSLWAGRDSEAFF
>TRBJ1-4|.|TRBV6-5|.
TGTGCCAGCAGTTACCGACAGGATGAAAAACTGTTTTTT
CASSYRQDEKLFF
>TRBJ2-1|.|TRBV11-2|.
TGTGCCAGCAGCCCCAGCGTAGCGGTATACAATGAGCAGTTCTTC
CASSPSVAVYNEQFF
>TRBJ2-5|.|TRBV4-3|.
TGCGCCAGCAGCCAAGTTACGGCAGGGCCCAGGACCCAGTACTTC
CASSQVTAGPRTQYF
>TRBJ2-1|.|TRBV3-1/TRBV3-2|TRBD2
TGTGCCAGCAGCCGAGGACTAGCGGGAGTGGCCTACAATGAGCAGTTCTTC
CASSRGLAGVAYNEQFF
>TRBJ2-5|.|TRBV19|TRBD2
TGTGCTTCTCGGACTAGCGGAGAGACCCAGTACTTC
CASRTSGETQYF
>TRBJ2-2|.|TRBV7-8|.
TGTGCCAGCAGCACACGCCCTGGCCAGGAACTTGCCGGGGAGCTGTTTTTT
CASSTRPGQELAGELFF
>TRBJ1-3|.|TRBV27|.
TGTGCCAGCGGCTCCAACACCATATATTTT
CASGSNTIYF
>TRBJ2-1|.|TRBV2|TRBD2
TGTGCCAGCAGATGGACTAGCGGGGTGGGCTTGGCCTACAATGAGCAGTTCTTC
CASRWTSGVGLAYNEQFF
>TRBJ1-2|.|TRBV5-6|TRBD1
TGTGCCAGCAGCTTTGGACAGGATAACTATGGCTACACCTTC
CASSFGQDNYGYTF
>TRBJ2-7|.|TRBV7-8|.
TGTGCCAGCAGCTTAAGGGGGACTACCAACTACGAGCAGTACTTC
CASSLRGTTNYEQYF
>TRBJ2-1|.|TRBV20-1|TRBD1
TGCAGTGGGGACAGGGTCAATGAGCAGTTCTTC
CSGDRVNEQFF
>TRBJ2-1|.|TRBV5-6|TRBD2
TGTGCCAGCAGCTTTTCGCCCAGCGGGAGGGAGTACAATGAGCAGTTCTTC
CASSFSPSGREYNEQFF
>TRBJ2-1|once|TRBV7-3|TRBD2
TGTGCCAGCAGCTTAAGCGGGGGGCCGGTCAATGAGCAGTTCTTC
CASSLSGGPVNEQFF